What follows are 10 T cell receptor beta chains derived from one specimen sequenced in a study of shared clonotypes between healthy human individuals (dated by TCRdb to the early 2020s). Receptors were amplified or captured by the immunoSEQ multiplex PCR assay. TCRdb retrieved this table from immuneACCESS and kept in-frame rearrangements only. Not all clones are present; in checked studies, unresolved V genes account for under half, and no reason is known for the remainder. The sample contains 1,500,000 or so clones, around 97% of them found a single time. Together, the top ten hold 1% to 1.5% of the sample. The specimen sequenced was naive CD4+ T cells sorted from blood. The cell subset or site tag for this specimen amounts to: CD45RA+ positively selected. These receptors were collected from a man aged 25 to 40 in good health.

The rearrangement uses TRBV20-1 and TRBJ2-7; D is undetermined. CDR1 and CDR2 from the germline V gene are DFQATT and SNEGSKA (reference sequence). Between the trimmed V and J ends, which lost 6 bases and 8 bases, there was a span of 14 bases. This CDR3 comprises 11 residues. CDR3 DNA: TGCAGTGCCTCAGAGGATTCAAAGCAGTACTTC. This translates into CSASEDSKQYF.

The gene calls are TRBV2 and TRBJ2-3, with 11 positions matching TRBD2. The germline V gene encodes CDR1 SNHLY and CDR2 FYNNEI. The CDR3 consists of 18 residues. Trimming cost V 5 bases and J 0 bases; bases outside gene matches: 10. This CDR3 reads CASSLLAGEGLSTDTQYF. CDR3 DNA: TGTGCCAGCAGTTTACTAGCGGGAGAAGGGCTTAGCACAGATACGCAGTATTTT.

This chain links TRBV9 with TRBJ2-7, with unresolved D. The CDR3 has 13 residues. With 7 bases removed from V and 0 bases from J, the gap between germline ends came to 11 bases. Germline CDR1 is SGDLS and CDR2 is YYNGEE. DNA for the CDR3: TGTGCCAGCTCCAGGCAGGACTCCTACGAGCAGTACTTC. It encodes CASSRQDSYEQYF. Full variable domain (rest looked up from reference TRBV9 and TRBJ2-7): DSGVTQTPKHLITATGQRVTLRCSPRSGDLSVYWYQQSLDQGLQFLIQYYNGEERAKGNILERFSAQQFPDLHSELNLSSLELGDSALYFCASSRQDSYEQYFGPGTRLTVT.

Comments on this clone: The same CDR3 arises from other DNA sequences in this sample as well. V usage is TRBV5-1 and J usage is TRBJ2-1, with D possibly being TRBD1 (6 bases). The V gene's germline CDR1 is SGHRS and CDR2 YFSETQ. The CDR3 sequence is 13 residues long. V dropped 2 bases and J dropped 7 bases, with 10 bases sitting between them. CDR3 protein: CASSLQGPNEQFF. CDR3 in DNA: TGCGCCAGCAGCTTACAGGGTCCTAATGAGCAGTTCTTC.

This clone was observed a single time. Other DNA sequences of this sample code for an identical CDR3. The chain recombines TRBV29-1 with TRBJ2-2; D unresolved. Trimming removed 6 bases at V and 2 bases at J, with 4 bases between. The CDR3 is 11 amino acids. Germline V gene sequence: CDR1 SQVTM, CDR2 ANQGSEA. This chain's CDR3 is CSVANTGELFF. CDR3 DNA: TGCAGCGTCGCTAACACCGGGGAGCTGTTTTTT.

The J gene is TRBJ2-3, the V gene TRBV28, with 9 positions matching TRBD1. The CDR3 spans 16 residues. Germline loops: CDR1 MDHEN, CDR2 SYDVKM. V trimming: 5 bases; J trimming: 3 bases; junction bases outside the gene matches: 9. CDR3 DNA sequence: TGTGCCAGCAGTCCCCACGGACAGGGGATAACAGATACGCAGTATTTT. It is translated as CASSPHGQGITDTQYF.

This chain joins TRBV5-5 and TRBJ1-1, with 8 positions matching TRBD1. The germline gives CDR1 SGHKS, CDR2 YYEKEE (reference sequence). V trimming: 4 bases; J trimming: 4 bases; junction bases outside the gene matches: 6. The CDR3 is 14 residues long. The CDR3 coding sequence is TGTGCCAGCAGCGGGTTTGACAGGGGCACTGAAGCTTTCTTT. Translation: CASSGFDRGTEAFF.

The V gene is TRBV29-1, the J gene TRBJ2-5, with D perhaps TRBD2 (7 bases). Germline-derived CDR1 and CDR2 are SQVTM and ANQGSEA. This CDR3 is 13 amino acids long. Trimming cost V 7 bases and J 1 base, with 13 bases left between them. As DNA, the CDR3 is TGCAGCGAAGGGGGGGAGGCCCAAGAGACCCAGTACTTC. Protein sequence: CSEGGEAQETQYF.

CDR3 residues: CASRDGEQYF. CDR3 bases: TGTGCCAGCAGGGATGGGGAGCAGTACTTC. This sequence joins TRBV2 and TRBJ2-7; D not resolved. Germline V CDR1 and CDR2: SNHLY, FYNNEI. The CDR3 contains 10 residues. The ends were cut back, 6 bases at V and 7 bases at J, with 7 bases in the middle.

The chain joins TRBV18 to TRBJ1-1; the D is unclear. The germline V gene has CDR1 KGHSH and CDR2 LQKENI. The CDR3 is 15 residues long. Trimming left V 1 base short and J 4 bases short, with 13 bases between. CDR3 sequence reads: CASSPLPVSGTEAFF. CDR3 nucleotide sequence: TGTGCCAGCTCACCACTTCCAGTCTCAGGCACTGAAGCTTTCTTT. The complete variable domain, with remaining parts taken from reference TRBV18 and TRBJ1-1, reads NAGVMQNPRHLVRRRGQEARLRCSPMKGHSHVYWYRQLPEEGLKFMVYLQKENIIDESGMPKERFSAEFPKEGPSILRIQQVVRGDSAAYFCASSPLPVSGTEAFFGQGTRLTVV.